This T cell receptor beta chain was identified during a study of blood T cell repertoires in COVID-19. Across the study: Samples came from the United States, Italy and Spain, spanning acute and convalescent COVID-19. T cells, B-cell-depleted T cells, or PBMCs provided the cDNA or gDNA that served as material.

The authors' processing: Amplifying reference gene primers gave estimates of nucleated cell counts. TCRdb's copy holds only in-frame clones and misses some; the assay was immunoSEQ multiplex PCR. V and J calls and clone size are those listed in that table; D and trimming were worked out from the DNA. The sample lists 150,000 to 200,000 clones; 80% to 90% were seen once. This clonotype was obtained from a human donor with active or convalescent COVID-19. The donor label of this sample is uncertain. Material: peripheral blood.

The CDR3 sequence: CASGLRQSGIMNTEAFF. DNA of the CDR3: TGTGCTAGTGGTCTTCGACAATCCGGGATTATGAACACTGAAGCTTTCTTT. The chain is built from TRBV12-5 and TRBJ1-1, with D uncertain. Germline V CDR1 and CDR2: LGHNT, FRNRAP. V was cut by 5 bases and J by 0 bases, with 19 bases left in between. The CDR3 consists of 17 residues.